Listed below are T cell receptor beta chains from one sample, sequenced in a study of T cell changes during pregnancy in multiple sclerosis. TCRdb keeps only in-frame clones here, not all; method: immunoSEQ multiplex PCR. The sample carries about 18,000 clones, around 82% recorded once. This material consisted of CD8+ T cells from peripheral blood mononuclear cells, taken in the third trimester of pregnancy. The receptors shown here come from a female donor in good health, enrolled as a control in a pregnancy study. The conserved cysteine and the conserved F or W are not part of the CDR3 here. The D gene is left open where the match is weak.

TRBV14	-	TRBJ2-1	ASSPGTHNEQF
TRBV6-5	-	TRBJ2-2	ASSFGTDNTGELF
TRBV10-1	-	TRBJ2-1	ASSVGYGEQF
TRBV19	TRBD1	TRBJ2-6	ASSGQGLLSGANVLT
TRBV6-4	TRBD1	TRBJ2-3	ASSDEEGATDTQY
TRBV11-3	-	TRBJ2-7	ASSLIIYEQY
TRBV13	TRBD2	TRBJ2-1	ASSPTSGGGNEQF
TRBV7-9	-	TRBJ1-1	ASSSRGNTEAF
TRBV9	TRBD2	TRBJ2-7	ASSPSPSGVYEQY
TRBV19	-	TRBJ1-2	ASRRSNYGYT
TRBV19	TRBD2	TRBJ2-7	ASTRSASGYEQY
TRBV6-5	TRBD1	TRBJ1-4	ASSPGTGPEKLF
TRBV6-1	TRBD1	TRBJ1-2	ASSAGQGG
TRBV2	TRBD2	TRBJ2-5	ASSAGTSEQETQY
TRBV6-5	TRBD1	TRBJ2-7	ASQPGQVYEQY
TRBV6-1	-	TRBJ1-2	ASSAPSRYFGYT
TRBV7-6	-	TRBJ2-7	ASSLQGYGYEQY
TRBV30	TRBD2	TRBJ2-1	AWGGLAGKRNEQF
TRBV16	TRBD1	TRBJ2-7	ASSLAGGEQY
TRBV30	TRBD1	TRBJ2-1	AWSGGQGKSF
TRBV19	-	TRBJ1-1	ASGEGSNTEAF
TRBV28	-	TRBJ2-7	ASSLWTPYKDILFYEQY
TRBV27	TRBD1	TRBJ1-4	ASSPTQGALEKLF
TRBV9	-	TRBJ2-2	ASSVGADTGELF
TRBV5-6	-	TRBJ2-7	ASSSQLGEQY
TRBV7-7	TRBD2	TRBJ2-1	ASSLGGPSGSRNEQF
TRBV7-9	-	TRBJ2-7	ASSTDRPEQY